These 17 T cell receptor beta chains were sequenced from one sample in a study of human T cells and chemical hapten exposure. TCRdb redid the calling of the RACE reads with MiXCR, one entry per CDR3 protein. Here the sample spans 95,000 to 130,000 distinct CDR3 sequences, 9% to 13% being singletons. Time point reported: patch test 1, 2 weeks after DPC sensitization. The treatment: therapeutic diphenylcyclopropenone sensitization with weekly scalp DPC. The sample here was whole blood, taken in connection with sensitization to the hapten diphenylcyclopropenone (DPC). Receptors originate from a woman aged 45 to 65 with alopecia areata. Some clones in this sample may be carry-over from other donors' samples.

Many counts were recorded for this clonotype. The CDR3 coding sequence is TGTGCCAGCAGCTTACGACAGGGCTCCTACAATGAGCAGTTCTTC. Protein: CASSLRQGSYNEQFF. J is TRBJ2-1 and V is TRBV5-4, with 7 bases lining up with TRBD1. CDR1 and CDR2 (germline): SGHNT, YYREEE (reference sequence). Unmatched junction bases numbered 2, after V lost 2 bases and J lost 0 bases. This CDR3 comprises 15 residues.

This clonotype turned up a few times. The chain couples TRBV2 to TRBJ2-7, with D unresolved. Trimming pared 4 bases from V and 2 bases from J, leaving 12 bases between. The CDR3 is 14 residues long. Germline CDR1 and CDR2: SNHLY and FYNNEI. In nucleotides, the CDR3 is TGTGCCAGCAGTGTAAGCGACGGAGCCTACGAGCAGTACTTC. Residues: CASSVSDGAYEQYF.

Many counts were recorded for this clonotype. The V call is TRBV7-6, the J call TRBJ2-2; weak D call: TRBD1 (6 bases). Looked up from germline, CDR1 is SGHVS and CDR2 is FNYEAQ. This CDR3 contains 15 residues. V was shortened by 5 bases and J by 5 bases, with 15 bases between the two germline ends. The CDR3 bases are TGTGCCAGCAGCGTCTCGACAGGAGGAACCGGGGAGCTGTTTTTT. Its protein is CASSVSTGGTGELFF.

This clonotype has just a few counts. V usage is TRBV6-6 and J usage is TRBJ2-7; TRBD1 aligns across 7 bases. The CDR3 loop spans 14 amino acids. V shed 6 bases and J 5 bases; nucleotides not matched to a gene: 10. The germline V gene has CDR1 MNHNY and CDR2 SVGAGI (reference sequence). The CDR3: CASRIQGKGDEQYF. CDR3 coding DNA: TGTGCCAGCAGGATACAGGGGAAGGGGGACGAGCAGTACTTC.

The rearrangement uses TRBV2 and TRBJ2-2; no clear D gene. Germline CDR1 reads SNHLY; CDR2 reads FYNNEI. V dropped 6 bases and J dropped 2 bases, with 4 bases sitting between them. The CDR3 totals 12 residues. As DNA, the CDR3 is TGTGCCAGCAGAGTAAACACCGGGGAGCTGTTTTTT. It is translated as CASRVNTGELFF.

The chain couples TRBV6-2 or TRBV6-3 to TRBJ2-3; D perhaps matches TRBD2 (5 bases). Trimming took 2 bases from V and 0 from J, leaving 12 bases between them. This CDR3 region has 16 residues. Germline CDR1 is MNHEY and CDR2 is SVGEGT. The CDR3 is CASSYPDAGSTDTQYF. CDR3 coding DNA: TGTGCCAGCAGTTACCCTGACGCGGGCAGCACAGATACGCAGTATTTT.

The chain is built from TRBV4-3 and TRBJ1-5, with no clear D. This CDR3 is built from 14 residues. V lost 0 bases to trimming and J lost 5 bases, with 8 bases between them. Germline V lookup: CDR1 LGHNA, CDR2 YSLEER. The chain's CDR3 is CASSQDEGDQPQHF. The CDR3 DNA reads TGCGCCAGCAGCCAAGATGAGGGTGATCAGCCCCAGCATTTT.

This clonotype was counted many times. This chain connects TRBV6-6 to TRBJ2-7; 10 bases are shared with TRBD1. The CDR3 runs to 16 residues. CDR1 MNHNY and CDR2 SVGAGI come from the germline V gene (reference sequence). The ends lost 2 bases at V and 1 base at J; junction bases unmatched: 5. CDR3: CASSYAGTGDSYEQYF. Here the CDR3 DNA reads TGTGCCAGCAGTTACGCCGGGACAGGGGATTCCTACGAGCAGTACTTC.

This clonotype has more than one count but fewer than ten. CDR3 in amino acids: CASSHRSTEAFF. The CDR3, as DNA: TGTGCCAGCAGCCACCGAAGCACTGAAGCTTTCTTT. J is TRBJ1-1 and V is TRBV28; D is ambiguous. Germline loops: CDR1 MDHEN, CDR2 SYDVKM. The CDR3 totals 12 residues. V lost 6 bases and J 4 bases, leaving 9 bases between the germline ends. Using reference TRBV28 and TRBJ1-1 for the parts outside the CDR3, the full variable domain is DVKVTQSSRYLVKRTGEKVFLECVQDMDHENMFWYRQDPGLGLRLIYFSYDVKMKEKGDIPEGYSVSREKKERFSLILESASTNQTSMYLCASSHRSTEAFFGQGTRLTVV.

This clonotype was seen a handful of times. J is TRBJ2-2 and V is TRBV2; TRBD1 is a possible D gene (6 bases). Trimming removed 6 bases at V and 0 bases at J, with 8 bases between. The CDR3 runs to 14 residues. CDR1 is SNHLY, CDR2 FYNNEI, per germline. The CDR3 is CASRDRPNTGELFF. The CDR3 DNA reads TGTGCCAGCAGAGACAGGCCGAACACCGGGGAGCTGTTTTTT.

This clonotype turned up a few times. This chain's CDR3 is CASSPPTGADGYTF. In DNA, the CDR3 is TGTGCCAGCTCACCACCCACAGGGGCGGATGGCTACACCTTC. This chain connects TRBV18 to TRBJ1-2; 7 nucleotides match TRBD1. The CDR3 contains 14 residues. The ends lost 0 bases at V and 6 bases at J; junction bases unmatched: 4. The V gene's germline CDR1 is KGHSH and CDR2 LQKENI.

The chain has TRBV29-1 and TRBJ1-1; D is perhaps TRBD1 (6 bases). Germline lookup yields CDR1 SQVTM and CDR2 ANQGSEA. This CDR3 spans 11 amino acids. V lost 6 bases to trimming and J lost 8 bases, with 13 bases between them. The CDR3 DNA follows: TGCAGCGTCCTCTCGACAGGAGAAGCTTTCTTT. It yields the protein CSVLSTGEAFF.

The chain employs TRBV29-1 and TRBJ1-2; D is ambiguous. V lost 4 bases, J lost 2 bases, and 8 bases lay in between. Looked up from germline, CDR1 is SQVTM and CDR2 is ANQGSEA. This CDR3 is 12 amino acids long. For the CDR3, the DNA is TGCAGCGTTGTAGTGGGGAACTATGGCTACACCTTC. It encodes CSVVVGNYGYTF. Filled out from reference TRBV29-1 and TRBJ1-2, the complete variable domain reads SAVISQKPSRDICQRGTSLTIQCQVDSQVTMMFWYRQQPGQSLTLIATANQGSEATYESGFVIDKFPISRPNLTFSTLTVSNMSPEDSSIYLCSVVVGNYGYTFGSGTRLTVV.

The rearrangement joins TRBV5-1 to TRBJ2-7; 8 bases agree with TRBD1. The CDR3 has 12 residues. Germline V gives CDR1 SGHRS, CDR2 YFSETQ. With V trimmed by 6 bases and J by 5 bases, 4 bases remained unmatched. CDR3: CASTLQGDEQYF. In DNA, the CDR3 is TGCGCCAGCACCCTACAGGGGGACGAGCAGTACTTC.

This clonotype was detected only a few times. J is TRBJ2-3 and V is TRBV9; TRBD1 or TRBD2 may be the D gene (5 bases each). This CDR3 is 14 amino acids long. V dropped 0 bases and J dropped 1 base, with 6 bases sitting between them. CDR1 is SGDLS, CDR2 YYNGEE, per germline. CDR3 sequence: CASSVGGRTDTQYF. The CDR3 region has the DNA TGTGCCAGCAGCGTAGGGGGACGCACAGATACGCAGTATTTT.

The table lists this clonotype with many counts. The V gene is TRBV12-3 or TRBV12-4, the J gene TRBJ1-1; a possible D gene is TRBD1 (5 bases). V was clipped by 6 bases and J by 1 base, with 12 bases between them. The CDR3 runs to 14 residues. CDR3 DNA sequence: TGTGCCAGCAGCCAAGGGGTCAGGAACACTGAAGCTTTCTTT. Protein product: CASSQGVRNTEAFF.

In its sample, this clonotype was seen a few times. The chain uses TRBV9 and TRBJ2-2; D is ambiguous. Germline V gives CDR1 SGDLS, CDR2 YYNGEE. The CDR3 spans 16 residues. Trimming pared 3 bases from V and 1 base from J, leaving 13 bases between. CDR3 residues: CASSALEPMNTGELFF. In nucleotides, the CDR3 is TGTGCCAGCAGCGCCTTAGAACCCATGAACACCGGGGAGCTGTTTTTT.